Reported below is one TCR beta chain. CDR1 is SGHVS and CDR2 is FNYEAQ in the germline V gene. The CDR3 runs 13 residues. V was trimmed by 3 bases and J by 5 bases, leaving 8 bases between them. This record belongs to a study of blood T cell repertoires in COVID-19. Clinical history reported by participants formed the basis on which cohorts were assigned. Sequenced by immunoSEQ multiplex PCR; TCRdb stores in-frame clones only, minus some. Of 250,000 to 350,000 clones in the sample, 88% are singletons; the top ten hold approximately 2%. What was sequenced was PBMCs or T cells enriched from blood (not recorded which). The receptor was isolated from a woman between 55 and 75 years old in a cohort exposed to, infected with or recovered from COVID-19 (not recorded which). This chain links TRBV7-6 with TRBJ2-1; D possibly corresponds to TRBD1 (6 bases). The CDR3 spells CASSFGQNNEQFF. The CDR3 bases are TGTGCCAGCAGCTTCGGACAGAACAATGAGCAGTTCTTC.